The subject of this entry is one T cell receptor (beta chain). These data are taken from a study of blood T cell repertoires in COVID-19. CDR1 MNHEY and CDR2 SVGAGI come from the germline V gene. The V end was cut by 7 bases, the J end by 0 bases, with 9 bases between. The CDR3 spans 14 residues. The repertoire was sequenced with immunoSEQ multiplex PCR; TCRdb's copy has only in-frame clones and lacks some. The sample lists 200,000 to 300,000 clones; over 75% were seen once. This chain uses TRBV6-5 with TRBJ2-2; D uncertain. The sequencing sample was made of peripheral blood. This sequence originates from a human donor in a cohort sampled during active COVID-19. The CDR3 spells CASKKRPNTGELFF. CDR3 sequence (DNA): TGTGCCAGCAAGAAGAGGCCGAACACCGGGGAGCTGTTTTTT.